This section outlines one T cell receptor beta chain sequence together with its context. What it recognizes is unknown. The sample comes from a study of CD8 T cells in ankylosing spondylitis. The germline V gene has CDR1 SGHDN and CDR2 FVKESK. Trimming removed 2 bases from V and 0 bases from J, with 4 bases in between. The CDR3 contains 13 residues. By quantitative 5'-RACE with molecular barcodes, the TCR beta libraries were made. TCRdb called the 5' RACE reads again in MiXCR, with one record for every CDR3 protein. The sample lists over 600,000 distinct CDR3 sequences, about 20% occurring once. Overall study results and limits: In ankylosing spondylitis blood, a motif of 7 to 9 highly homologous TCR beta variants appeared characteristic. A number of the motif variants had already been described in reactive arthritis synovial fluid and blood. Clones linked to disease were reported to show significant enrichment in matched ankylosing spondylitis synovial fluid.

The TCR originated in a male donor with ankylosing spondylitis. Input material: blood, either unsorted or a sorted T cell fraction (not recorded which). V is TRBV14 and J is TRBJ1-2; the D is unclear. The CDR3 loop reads CASSQITNYGYTF. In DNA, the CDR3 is TGTGCCAGCAGCCAAATAACTAACTATGGCTACACCTTC.